This entry features one TCR beta chain sequence. This clone was seen only a few times. Which antigen it targets is not known. No base-level quality is on record; no much larger clone is a single base apart. A distance of 19 bases separates the germline ends of V and J, which lose 7 bases and 9 bases respectively. Spanning cysteine to phenylalanine, the CDR3 consists of 14 amino acids. The DNA shown is the 42-base CDR3, in frame from base 1. CDR1 and CDR2, looked up from the germline V gene, are MDHEN and SYDVKM. To prepare the library, the immunoSEQ multiplex PCR assay was applied. For the multiplex PCR, a mixture combining 60 forward primers for TCR Vbeta segments and 13 reverse primers for TCR Jbeta segments was used. A multiplex PCR assay on genomic DNA amplified the CDR3 region of rearranged TCR beta genes. The amplified TCR beta libraries were sequenced on the Illumina HiSeq System as 87-base-pair reads. The study's processing was this. Across the 600 to 700 repertoires, a later analysis counted roughly 84 million unique TCR beta chains, roughly 11 million of which were shared by at least two donors. Raw reads were error-corrected and collapsed into unique sequences by a nearest-neighbor algorithm in which closely related sequences were merged to remove PCR and sequencing errors. V, D and J gene segments were assigned by aligning CDR3 sequences to IMGT reference sequences. For a sequence to be retained, a match of at least six nucleotides was required to both a V gene segment and a J gene segment. Rearrangements were classified as productive when the CDR3 lacked stop codons and remained in frame with V and J, and all other rearrangements were classified as non-productive. CDR3 was defined by IMGT convention, running from the second conserved V-encoded cysteine to the conserved J-encoded phenylalanine. Sequences without an unambiguous match to a single V gene segment were excluded from the earlier analysis of 587 of the donors. In an earlier analysis of 587 of the donors, a V segment was called functional when productive rearrangements were above 56.7%, and segregating when the standard deviation between donors exceeded 5%. A statistical classification framework was built to diagnose cytomegalovirus status from the catalog of TCR beta chain sequences. A later analysis assigned V and J genes by comparing TCR nucleotide sequences with IMGT/GENE-DB human TR gene sequences. In a later analysis, CDR3 sequences and most-parsimonious VDJ recombination scenarios were assigned using the TCRdist pipeline. In a later analysis, every TCR beta chain was defined by the combination of its CDR3 amino acid sequence and its V-gene family, and reads without a unique V-gene family were dropped. In a later analysis, approximately 590 highly shared, low-generation-probability nucleotide sequences were removed to address suspected cross-contamination and a sequencing artifact. In a later analysis, a clonal expansion index was calculated for each public chain from normalized within-repertoire ranks of inferred template counts. Generation probabilities in a later analysis came from a VDJ recombination model fitted to out-of-frame rearrangements, and those results were checked against IGoR. A later analysis scored TCR-TCR, TCR-HLA and TCR-CMV co-occurrence with hypergeometric tests, applying a repertoire-size bias correction to TCR pairs. In a later analysis, false discovery rates were estimated by permuting HLA or CMV assignments 20 times. In a later analysis, co-occurring TCRs were grouped with DBSCAN, and TCRdist sequence similarity was added when clustering was performed within HLA-allele-positive subsets. Co-occurrence clustering excluded repertoires with fewer than 30,000 or more than 120,000 public chains, plus five with anomalous nucleotide sharing. What TCRdb holds here is the immuneACCESS table cut down to in-frame rearrangements. Part of the clones is not present; checked against another copy, under half of the missing clones reflect an unresolved V gene, and the others are unexplained. V, J and clone size derive from that table, while D and trimming were established from the DNA sequence. For this sample the table gives some 150,000 clones, of which about 74% were detected only once. Roughly 4.5% of the sample goes to the ten largest clones.

This sample is drawn from a study of cytomegalovirus exposure and HLA in healthy donors (dated by TCRdb to about 2017). Context from the whole study: An earlier analysis of several hundred of the donors reported about 300 Gb of sequence data and 95 million to 120 million unique TCR beta sequences obtained from some 170 million T cells. An early release that covered approximately 600 HLA-typed donors contained approximately 300 gigabases of sequencing data and around 85 million unique TCR sequences. Of the 300 to 500 genotyped donors, 75% to 85% were placed in the genetic ancestry cluster associated with self-reported Caucasian donors. The study aimed to test whether signatures of past pathogen exposure could be identified by cataloging public T cell receptors. The study used immunosequencing to profile the T cell repertoires of 670 or so subjects and linked those repertoires to cytomegalovirus serostatus. A separate validation cohort of over 95 different subjects was used in addition to the roughly 700-subject first cohort. To predict cytomegalovirus infection status, the study brought together high-throughput TCR immunosequencing, statistical association of individual TCRs with disease status, and machine learning. A later analysis re-examined previously published TCR beta repertoires from just over 650 donors and added high-resolution HLA genotyping to investigate patterns of TCR occurrence. Rather than using new phenotypic data, the later analysis identified candidate immune exposures from TCR beta sequences and from how often those sequences occurred across donors. An earlier analysis of several hundred of the donors used high-throughput TCR beta sequencing to judge whether each TCR beta V gene segment behaved as functional or pseudogenic. Donor age, sex, ethnicity and CMV serostatus were compiled alongside the repertoire data. A later genetic analysis took genome-wide SNP genotypes for about three fifths of the 666 donors and used that subset as a discovery cohort. All discovery cohort repertoires had been generated on a single sequencing platform. Both class I and class II loci were covered by HLA typing, at four-digit resolution. The number of typed donors differed by locus: about 629-630 for A, B, C, DRB1 and DQB1; about 520 for DQA1; approximately 600 for DPA1; and roughly 450 for DPB1. Five DR-DQ haplotypes were treated as single units for association and clustering because of strong linkage in the cohort. Across under 500 genotyped donors of the cohort, an average of about 240,000 unique TCR beta nucleotide sequences per donor were sequenced, and 15% to 20% of those sequences were non-productive.

The cohort comprised approximately 700 healthy bone marrow donors. At the time of sampling, all cohort members were nominally healthy, though unrecorded immune exposures were likely present. The donor tested CMV seropositive, placing the donor among the 289 seropositive members of the cohort. Every donor gave a peripheral blood sample, and the peripheral blood mononuclear cells from that sample were used for TCR beta sequencing. Genomic DNA was extracted from the blood cell samples with the Qiagen DNeasy Blood Extraction Kit. Here is what the overall study found, with its caveats: The presence/absence analyses assumed that sequencing depth was roughly uniform across donors, and that assumption may not be true. An earlier analysis of several hundred of the donors showed that most TCR beta V segments appeared in productive rearrangements either about 90% or about 30% of the time, which broadly matched IMGT annotations. In a later analysis, HLA-associated TCR beta chains were found to be more clonally expanded and to have lower generation probabilities than equally common non-associated chains. Some IMGT-functional V segments, including TRBV6-2 and TRBV6-3, could not be told apart with the 87-base-pair reads, so those segments were excluded. A later genetic analysis associated a missense DCLRE1C variant with V-gene and J-gene trimming of TCR beta chains, and an independent cohort replicated the association. Correlated functional status among segregating V segments might be attributable to linkage disequilibrium, but an unknown experimental factor could not be ruled out. The only immune exposure information available for the cohort was CMV serostatus. Because some donors lacked HLA typing at each locus, the association tests relied only on the typed subset. Three of the identified cytomegalovirus-associated TCR beta chains were confirmed in vitro to be specific for cytomegalovirus antigens. A later genetic analysis reported fewer N-insertions in productive TCRs among donors in an Asian-associated ancestry cluster than the roughly 650-donor mean. The sequencing pipeline was judged likely to have produced a cluster of highly shared sequence variants as a technical artifact. In a later analysis, around 17,000 TCR beta sequences were associated with specific HLA alleles at a false discovery rate of 0.05. Most TCR sequences were seen in very few donors, while some public TCRs were found in many individuals. Because counts were too low, roughly 16 rarely observed V segments, including chromosome 9 orphons, were excluded from the earlier analysis of a few hundred of the donors. Cytomegalovirus status was reported to be diagnosed by the classifier with high specificity and sensitivity in both the original and validation cohorts. The study listed 164 TCR beta chains as associated with cytomegalovirus. It was suggested by the authors that the approach could potentially be generalized to other disease states and immunological phenotypes. A further reported finding was that TCR beta sequences accurately predicted the HLA-A and HLA-B alleles for most subjects in the first cohort. This cohort had only TCR beta chains sequenced, and the lack of alpha or paired-chain data limited which features could be detected. In a later analysis, most CMV-associated TCR beta chains were found to appear HLA-restricted, with HLA associations seemingly driven largely by CMV exposure. When HLA alleles, especially DR and DQ, strongly co-occurred, TCR associations were difficult to assign to individual alleles. In a later analysis, the rate of TCR association differed among HLA loci, with DRB1 alleles having the most associated TCRs and HLA-C alleles having the fewest. A later analysis reported that several top co-occurrence clusters appeared linked to parvovirus B19, influenza, CMV and Epstein-Barr virus.

Sample: PBMCs. The chain is made from TRBV28 and TRBJ2-1; TRBD2 is a possible D gene, resting on 6 matching bases. This sequence originates from a man between 18 and 35 years old in good health and CMV-seropositive. The CDR3 has the sequence CASTRDWGIGEQFF. The sequence in DNA is TGTGCCAGCACGAGGGACTGGGGAATCGGTGAGCAGTTCTTC. Full variable domain (CDR3 extended with the reference TRBV28 and TRBJ2-1 proteins): DVKVTQSSRYLVKRTGEKVFLECVQDMDHENMFWYRQDPGLGLRLIYFSYDVKMKEKGDIPEGYSVSREKKERFSLILESASTNQTSMYLCASTRDWGIGEQFFGPGTRLTVL.